Below are 23 T cell receptor beta chains sequenced from a single sample in a study of blood T cell repertoires in COVID-19. TCRdb's table, derived via immunoSEQ multiplex PCR, lists solely in-frame clones and lacks some. The table includes about half a million clones, 80% to 90% detected once. The sequencing input was peripheral blood. The receptors were gathered from a human donor in a cohort sampled during active COVID-19.

This clone showed up just once. V usage is TRBV18 and J usage is TRBJ2-3, with D possibly TRBD1 on 6 matching bases. Germline-derived CDR1 and CDR2 are KGHSH and LQKENI. V lost 3 bases and J lost 3, with 7 bases in between. This CDR3 is built from 13 residues. The CDR3 sequence: CASSPGQTDTQYF. The CDR3 region has the DNA TGTGCCAGCTCACCCGGACAGACAGATACGCAGTATTTT.

This clone was observed once. This sequence joins TRBV19 and TRBJ2-1, with 7 bases matching TRBD2. CDR1 and CDR2 from the germline V gene are LNHDA and SQIVND (reference sequence). After removal of 5 bases from V and 2 bases from J, the junction contained 3 bases not matched to a gene. The CDR3 contains 14 residues. This chain's CDR3 is CASSERGTYNEQFF. The CDR3 DNA follows: TGTGCCAGTAGTGAGCGGGGCACCTACAATGAGCAGTTCTTC.

The chain recombines TRBV6-5 with TRBJ2-1, with D uncertain. CDR3 length equals 14 residues. Germline V gives CDR1 MNHEY, CDR2 SVGAGI. Trimming shortened V by 2 bases and J by 2 bases, and 7 bases separated the two germline ends. CDR3 nucleotide sequence: TGTGCCAGCAGTTACGTCACAACCTACAATGAGCAGTTCTTC. It encodes CASSYVTTYNEQFF.

A few counts support this clone. The chain links TRBV7-9 to TRBJ2-2; D gene ambiguous. V was shortened by 7 bases and J by 1 base, with 7 bases between the two germline ends. Germline CDR1 is SEHNR and CDR2 is FQNEAQ (reference sequence). This CDR3 region has 13 residues. This CDR3 is CASTLENTGELFF. CDR3 bases: TGTGCCAGCACACTTGAGAACACCGGGGAGCTGTTTTTT.

V usage is TRBV9 and J usage is TRBJ2-7; D unclear. This CDR3 is 15 amino acids long. The germline V gene has CDR1 SGDLS and CDR2 YYNGEE. V was cut by 0 bases and J by 0 bases, with 10 bases left in between. CDR3 in amino acids: CASSVASVSSYEQYF. Written as DNA, the CDR3 is TGTGCCAGCAGCGTAGCGTCCGTGAGCTCCTACGAGCAGTACTTC.

The chain couples TRBV6-2 or TRBV6-3 to TRBJ1-1; possible D gene TRBD1, 6 bases. V was clipped by 0 bases and J by 3 bases, with 17 bases between them. Germline assignment: CDR1 MNHEY and CDR2 SVGEGT. This CDR3 contains 17 residues. The CDR3: CASSYSSRGGIDTEAFF. The CDR3 region has the DNA TGTGCCAGCAGTTACTCGAGTCGGGGGGGCATCGACACTGAAGCTTTCTTT.

This chain connects TRBV19 to TRBJ1-1; D may be TRBD1 (6 bases). The CDR3 sequence is 15 residues long. V was cut by 3 bases and J by 7 bases, with 18 bases left in between. The germline CDR1 and CDR2 sequences are LNHDA and SQIVND (reference sequence). The chain's CDR3 is CASSIPFQQGIEAFF. The CDR3 coding sequence is TGTGCCAGTAGTATCCCCTTTCAACAGGGAATTGAAGCTTTCTTT. The complete variable domain, with remaining parts taken from reference TRBV19 and TRBJ1-1, reads DGGITQSPKYLFRKEGQNVTLSCEQNLNHDAMYWYRQDPGQGLRLIYYSQIVNDFQKGDIAEGYSVSREKKESFPLTVTSAQKNPTAFYLCASSIPFQQGIEAFFGQGTRLTVV.

For the CDR3, the DNA is TGTGCTGCTGGGGGCAGGAATCAGCCCCAGCATTTT. Translated: CAAGGRNQPQHF. The V and J genes are TRBV28 and TRBJ1-5; perhaps TRBD1 as D (6 bases). CDR1 and CDR2 from the germline V gene are MDHEN and SYDVKM. The CDR3 consists of 12 residues. The whole variable domain, filled in from reference TRBV28 and TRBJ1-5, reads DVKVTQSSRYLVKRTGEKVFLECVQDMDHENMFWYRQDPGLGLRLIYFSYDVKMKEKGDIPEGYSVSREKKERFSLILESASTNQTSMYLCAAGGRNQPQHFGDGTRLSIL.

The chain combines TRBV5-6 with TRBJ2-3; D perhaps matches TRBD2 (5 bases). CDR1 and CDR2 (germline): SGHDT, YYEEEE. This CDR3 is built from 16 residues. V was pared by 2 bases and J by 0 bases, with 13 bases between. The CDR3 DNA reads as TGTGCCAGCAGCTTTGCTAGCTCCAGAAGCACAGATACGCAGTATTTT. Its translation: CASSFASSRSTDTQYF.

V usage is TRBV4-2 and J usage is TRBJ2-1, with 7 bases identical to TRBD2. CDR3 length: 17 amino acids. The V gene end was trimmed by 4 bases and the J gene end by 2 bases; junction bases not matched to a gene: 11. Germline values: CDR1 LGHNA, CDR2 YNFKEQ. CDR3: CASSRTVAGAPYNEQFF. The CDR3 nucleotides are TGTGCCAGCAGCCGGACCGTAGCGGGTGCCCCCTACAATGAGCAGTTCTTC.

The V gene is TRBV27, the J gene TRBJ2-5; TRBD1 aligns across 7 bases. Germline CDR1 reads MNHEY; CDR2 reads SMNVEV (reference sequence). The length of the CDR3 is 17 residues. The ends lost 2 bases at V and 0 bases at J; junction bases unmatched: 9. The CDR3 DNA follows: TGTGCCAGCAGTTTACCGGACAGGATAAAGTACCAAGAGACCCAGTACTTC. The encoded protein is CASSLPDRIKYQETQYF.

This chain joins TRBV5-1 and TRBJ2-1; 7 nucleotides match TRBD2. The trim removed 4 bases at V and 3 bases at J, leaving 7 bases unmatched. This CDR3 has 15 residues. Germline V gives CDR1 SGHRS, CDR2 YFSETQ. The CDR3 nucleotides read TGCGCCAGCAGCGTAGCTAGCGGAGGCTACAATGAGCAGTTCTTC. It yields the protein CASSVASGGYNEQFF. The whole variable domain, remainder taken from reference TRBV5-1 and TRBJ2-1, is KAGVTQTPRYLIKTRGQQVTLSCSPISGHRSVSWYQQTPGQGLQFLFEYFSETQRNKGNFPGRFSGRQFSNSRSEMNVSTLELGDSALYLCASSVASGGYNEQFFGPGTRLTVL.

This rearrangement joins TRBV7-9 to TRBJ1-1, with TRBD1 matching over 7 bases. The junction had 4 bases not matched to a gene; V was cut back by 5 bases and J by 10 bases. This CDR3 has 11 residues. Germline CDR1 is SEHNR and CDR2 is FQNEAQ (reference sequence). CDR3: CASSRGQRAFF. The DNA for the CDR3 is TGTGCCAGCAGCAGGGGACAGAGAGCTTTCTTT.

As to this clone: This specimen includes other DNA sequences encoding the same CDR3. This sequence joins TRBV18 and TRBJ1-2, with 8 bases matching TRBD1. Germline trimming cut 3 bases from V and 4 bases from J; bases unmatched to any gene: 4. This CDR3 has 14 residues. The germline CDR1 and CDR2 sequences are KGHSH and LQKENI. For the CDR3, the DNA is TGTGCCAGCTCACCGGGACAGGACCTCTATGGCTACACCTTC. Translating it yields CASSPGQDLYGYTF.

The chain employs TRBV7-9 and TRBJ2-3; possibly TRBD1 for D (5 bases). Germline lookup yields CDR1 SEHNR and CDR2 FQNEAQ (reference sequence). The CDR3 sequence is 15 residues long. With 5 bases removed from V and 0 bases from J, the gap between germline ends came to 12 bases. In DNA form, the CDR3 reads TGTGCCAGCAGCCCAGGGTTTACTAGCACAGATACGCAGTATTTT. Translated, it gives CASSPGFTSTDTQYF. The variable domain in full, with the rest retrieved from reference TRBV7-9 and TRBJ2-3, is DTGVSQNPRHKITKRGQNVTFRCDPISEHNRLYWYRQTLGQGPEFLTYFQNEAQLEKSRLLSDRFSAERPKGSFSTLEIQRTEQGDSAMYLCASSPGFTSTDTQYFGPGTRLTVL.

The chain carries TRBV7-9 and TRBJ1-4; D is possibly TRBD1 (6 bases). This CDR3 is built from 17 residues. V was trimmed by 3 bases and J by 3 bases, leaving 17 bases between them. Germline lookup yields CDR1 SEHNR and CDR2 FQNEAQ (reference sequence). The CDR3 coding sequence is TGTGCCAGCAGCTTGTCCCGGGACACGGGTCCTAATGAAAAACTGTTTTTT. This translates into CASSLSRDTGPNEKLFF.

Details on this clone: Other DNA variants within this sample encode the same CDR3. The V call is TRBV4-3, the J call TRBJ1-1; D not resolved. The germline gives CDR1 LGHNA, CDR2 YSLEER. V gave up 1 base and J gave up 2 bases, with 8 bases separating them. The CDR3 spans 14 residues. The CDR3 DNA follows: TGCGCCAGCAGCCAAGGACTCGCAAACACTGAAGCTTTCTTT. It codes for CASSQGLANTEAFF.

The chain uses TRBV6-2 or TRBV6-3 and TRBJ2-3; weak D call: TRBD1 (6 bases). The germline gives CDR1 MNHEY, CDR2 SVGEGT. Trimming cost V 7 bases and J 4 bases, with 21 bases left between them. The CDR3 contains 16 residues. The CDR3 DNA reads TGTGCCAGCACCCCTAACGTGGTCTGGGGGCCAGATACGCAGTATTTT. It translates to CASTPNVVWGPDTQYF.

V is TRBV7-9 and J is TRBJ2-2; D may be TRBD1 (5 bases). The germline gives CDR1 SEHNR, CDR2 FQNEAQ (reference sequence). Trimming pared 3 bases from V and 1 base from J, leaving 12 bases between. There are 16 residues in the CDR3. CDR3 nucleotides: TGTGCCAGCAGCTTTGCCTCAGGGCTGAACACCGGGGAGCTGTTTTTT. This translates into CASSFASGLNTGELFF. The full variable domain, in which reference TRBV7-9 and TRBJ2-2 provide the parts outside the CDR3, is DTGVSQNPRHKITKRGQNVTFRCDPISEHNRLYWYRQTLGQGPEFLTYFQNEAQLEKSRLLSDRFSAERPKGSFSTLEIQRTEQGDSAMYLCASSFASGLNTGELFFGEGSRLTVL.

J is TRBJ2-7 and V is TRBV11-2; 9 bases fit TRBD1. Germline V CDR1 and CDR2: SGHAT, FQNNGV. The CDR3 spans 15 residues. With 5 bases clipped from V and 1 base from J, the junction kept 6 bases outside the gene matches. CDR3 DNA: TGTGCCAGCAGCCGTGGACAGGGGAGGTCCTACGAGCAGTACTTC. This sequence encodes CASSRGQGRSYEQYF.

A note on this clone: Other DNA sequences in the same sample also yield this CDR3. J is TRBJ2-7 and V is TRBV18, with 11 bases fitting TRBD1. After removal of 3 bases from V and 1 base from J, the junction contained 2 bases not matched to a gene. There are 15 residues in the CDR3. Germline V gene lookup returns CDR1 KGHSH and CDR2 LQKENI. The CDR3 region is CASSPGQGGSYEQYF. CDR3 coding DNA: TGTGCCAGCTCACCGGGACAGGGGGGGTCCTACGAGCAGTACTTC.

V gene TRBV19 combines with J gene TRBJ2-6, with TRBD1 identical over 8 bases. Trimming at V came to 5 bases and at J to 1 base, leaving 7 bases not matched to a gene. Germline V gives CDR1 LNHDA, CDR2 SQIVND (reference sequence). The CDR3 runs 17 residues. The CDR3 here is CASSPGTGISGANVLTF. CDR3 nucleotides: TGTGCCAGTAGTCCCGGGACAGGTATTTCTGGGGCCAACGTCCTGACTTTC.

The chain is built from TRBV4-3 and TRBJ2-7; 9 nucleotides align to TRBD1. This CDR3 spans 17 amino acids. V dropped 0 bases and J dropped 2; count of bases not matched to a gene: 8. The germline V gene encodes CDR1 LGHNA and CDR2 YSLEER. The CDR3 reads CASSQDFVRDRAYEQYF. The CDR3 DNA sequence: TGCGCCAGCAGCCAAGATTTTGTAAGGGACAGGGCCTACGAGCAGTACTTC.